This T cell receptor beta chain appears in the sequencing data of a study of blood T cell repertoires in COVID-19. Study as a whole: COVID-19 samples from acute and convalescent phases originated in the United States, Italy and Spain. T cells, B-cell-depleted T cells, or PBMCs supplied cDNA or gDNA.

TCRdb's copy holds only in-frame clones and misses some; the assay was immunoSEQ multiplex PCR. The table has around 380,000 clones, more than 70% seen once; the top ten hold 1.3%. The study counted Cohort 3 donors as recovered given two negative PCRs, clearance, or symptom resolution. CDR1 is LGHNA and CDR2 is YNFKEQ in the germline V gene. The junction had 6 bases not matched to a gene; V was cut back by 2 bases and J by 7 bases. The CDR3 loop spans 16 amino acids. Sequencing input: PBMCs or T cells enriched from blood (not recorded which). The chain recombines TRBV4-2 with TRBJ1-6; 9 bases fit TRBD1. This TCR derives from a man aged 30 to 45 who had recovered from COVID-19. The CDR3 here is CASSQPGTGLNSPLHF. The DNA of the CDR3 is TGTGCCAGCAGCCAACCCGGGACAGGGCTCAATTCACCCCTCCACTTT.